This T cell receptor (beta chain) appears in the sequencing data of a study of blood T cell repertoires in COVID-19. Study overall: Italy, Spain and the United States were the sources of the convalescent and acute COVID-19 samples. Sample material is recorded as cDNA or gDNA derived from T cells, B-cell-depleted T cells, or PBMCs.

Patients at the Seattle site were enrolled during active infection and followed longitudinally. Original processing notes: Estimation of nucleated cell counts was performed using reference gene primer amplification. Clones were read by immunoSEQ multiplex PCR, and TCRdb kept only the in-frame ones, dropping some. From that table come the V and J calls and clone size; the DNA was used to work out D and trimming. The table records 150,000 to 200,000 clones, more than 80% of them present only once. Trimming removed 4 bases at V and 4 bases at J, with 19 bases between. The germline CDR1 and CDR2 sequences are LGHDT and YNNKEL (reference sequence). The CDR3 length is 16 residues.

The sequenced sample was peripheral blood. The clonotype was recovered from a woman aged 60-70 years with COVID-19, enrolled during active disease. The rearrangement uses TRBV3-1 (or the pseudogene TRBV3-2) and TRBJ2-5, with D possibly TRBD2 on 7 matching bases. The chain's CDR3 is CASSRRGGGPAETQYF. In DNA form, the CDR3 reads TGTGCCAGCAGCCGTCGAGGGGGGGGCCCGGCAGAGACCCAGTACTTC.